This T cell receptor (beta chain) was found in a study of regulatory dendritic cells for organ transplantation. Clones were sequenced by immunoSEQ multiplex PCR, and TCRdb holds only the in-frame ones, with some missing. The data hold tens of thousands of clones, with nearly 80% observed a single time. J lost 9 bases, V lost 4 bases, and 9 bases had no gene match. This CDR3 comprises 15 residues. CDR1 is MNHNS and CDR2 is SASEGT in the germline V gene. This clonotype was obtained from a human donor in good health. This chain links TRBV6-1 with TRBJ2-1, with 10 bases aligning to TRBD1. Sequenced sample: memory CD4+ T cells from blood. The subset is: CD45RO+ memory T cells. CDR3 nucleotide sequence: TGTGCCAGCAGTGCCCGGGACAGGGGAGCGGGTGAGCAGTTCTTC. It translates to CASSARDRGAGEQFF.